This TCR beta chain was sequenced in a study of cytomegalovirus exposure and HLA in healthy donors. Regarding this clone: Its antigen is unknown.

The PCR had 60 Vbeta and 13 Jbeta primers. Data came from immunoSEQ multiplex PCR; TCRdb stores just in-frame clones and leaves some out. The sample lists 97,000 or so clones, around 77% occurring once. Points from the study as a whole: Researchers catalogued over 150 TCR beta chains as cytomegalovirus-associated.

CDR3 length equals 14 residues. Germline-derived CDR1 and CDR2 are MNHEY and SVGAGI. V lost 8 bases, J lost 5 bases, and 15 bases lay in between. Material for sequencing was PBMCs. The source of this sequence is a male donor in good health and CMV-seropositive. The chain joins TRBV6-5 to TRBJ1-4; no firm D call. The CDR3: CASGPYGRNEKLFF. CDR3 DNA: TGTGCCAGCGGGCCGTACGGCCGGAATGAAAAACTGTTTTTT.